Sequencing of this TCR beta chain was carried out in a study of shared clonotypes between healthy human individuals. Points from the study as a whole: It was observed that roughly 5% of naive CD4 clonotypes were shared across a few donors. A limitation of the genetic and exposure-history diversity represented arose from few donors.

A remark on this clone: Its antigen is as yet unknown.

The CDR3 spans 11 residues. Germline CDR1 is SNHLY and CDR2 is FYNNEI. V gave up 7 bases and J gave up 4 bases, with 7 bases separating them. The deep-level immunoSEQ assay was used. This table comes from immunoSEQ multiplex PCR, and its TCRdb copy is limited to in-frame clones, with some not included. The table records under 600,000 clones, about 96% of them present only once. Source material: naive CD4+ T cells sorted from blood. Subset reported: CD45RA+ positively selected. The sequence came from a woman aged 25 to 39 in good health. The genes are TRBV2 and TRBJ2-5; D is undetermined. CDR3 region: CASMVRETQYF. The CDR3 region has the DNA TGTGCCAGCATGGTTCGAGAGACCCAGTACTTC. Together with reference TRBV2 and TRBJ2-5, the CDR3 gives the full variable domain: EPEVTQTPSHQVTQMGQEVILRCVPISNHLYFYWYRQILGQKVEFLVSFYNNEISEKSEIFDDQFSVERPDGSNFTLKIRSTKLEDSAMYFCASMVRETQYFGPGTRLLVL.